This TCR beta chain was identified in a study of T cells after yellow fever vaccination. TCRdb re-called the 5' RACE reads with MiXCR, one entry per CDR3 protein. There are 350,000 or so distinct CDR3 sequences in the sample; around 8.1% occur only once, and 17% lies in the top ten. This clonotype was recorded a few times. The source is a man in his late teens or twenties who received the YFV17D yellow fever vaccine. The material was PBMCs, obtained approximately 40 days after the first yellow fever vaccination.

The CDR3 DNA sequence: TGTGCCAGCAGCAATAGCGGGGGGGGCTCCTACGAGCAGTACTTC. Amino acids: CASSNSGGGSYEQYF. V is TRBV11-2 and J is TRBJ2-7; 11 nucleotides match TRBD2. The CDR3 covers 15 residues. V lost 5 bases to trimming and J lost 0 bases; unmatched junction nucleotides: 3. The germline gives CDR1 SGHAT, CDR2 FQNNGV.